This T cell receptor (beta chain) was sequenced in a study of STAT5B mutations in CD4+ large granular lymphocyte leukemia. General study results and limits: Patient CD4-sorted repertoires looked more clonal than healthy CD4+ repertoires, even without putative leukemic clones. 8/27 top patient clones versus 2/35 control clones were TRBV06-family.

In regard to this clone: Its specificity is not known.

Per the germline V gene, CDR1 is SGHVS and CDR2 is FQNEAQ. Trimming removed 5 bases at V and 3 bases at J, with 14 bases between. The CDR3 covers 14 residues. Healthy controls were blood donor buffy coats. Some clones are missing from TCRdb's copy, which holds only in-frame ones; the method was immunoSEQ multiplex PCR. Here the sample spans more than 30,000 clones, about 89% being singletons. The sequence came from a human donor in good health. Material for sequencing was CD4+ T cells from blood buffy coats. The chain is built from TRBV7-8 and TRBJ2-7, with no clear D. The CDR3 nucleotides read TGTGCCAGCAGCAGAAGAACCGAAATCTACGAGCAGTACTTC. It translates to CASSRRTEIYEQYF.